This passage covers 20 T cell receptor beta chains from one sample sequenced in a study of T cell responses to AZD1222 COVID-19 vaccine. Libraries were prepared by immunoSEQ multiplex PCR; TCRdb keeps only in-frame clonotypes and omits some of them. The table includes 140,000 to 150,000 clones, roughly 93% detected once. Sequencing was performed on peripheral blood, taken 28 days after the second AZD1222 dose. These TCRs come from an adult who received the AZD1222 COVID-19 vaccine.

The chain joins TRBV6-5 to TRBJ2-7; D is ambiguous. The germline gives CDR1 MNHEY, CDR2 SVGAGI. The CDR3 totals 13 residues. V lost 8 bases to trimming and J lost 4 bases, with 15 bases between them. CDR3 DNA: TGTGCCAGCCTTCTAATATTGGGTTACGAGCAGTACTTC. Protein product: CASLLILGYEQYF.

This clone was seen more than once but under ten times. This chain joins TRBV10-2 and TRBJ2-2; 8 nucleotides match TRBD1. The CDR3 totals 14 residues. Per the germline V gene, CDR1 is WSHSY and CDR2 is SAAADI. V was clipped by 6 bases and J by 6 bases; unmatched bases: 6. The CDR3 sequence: CASSTSTGAGELFF. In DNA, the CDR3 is TGCGCCAGCAGCACCTCGACAGGGGCCGGGGAGCTGTTTTTT.

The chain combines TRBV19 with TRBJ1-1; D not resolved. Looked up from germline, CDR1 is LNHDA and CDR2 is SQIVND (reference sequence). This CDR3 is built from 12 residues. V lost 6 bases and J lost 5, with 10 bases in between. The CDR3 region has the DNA TGTGCCAGTAGGGGGTTACGGACTGAAGCTTTCTTT. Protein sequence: CASRGLRTEAFF.

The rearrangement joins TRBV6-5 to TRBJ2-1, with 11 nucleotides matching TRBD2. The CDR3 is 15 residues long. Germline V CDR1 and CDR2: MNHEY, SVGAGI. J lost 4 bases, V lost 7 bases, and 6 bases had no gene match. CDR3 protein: CASNILAGGYNEQFF. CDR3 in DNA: TGTGCCAGCAACATTCTAGCGGGAGGTTACAATGAGCAGTTCTTC.

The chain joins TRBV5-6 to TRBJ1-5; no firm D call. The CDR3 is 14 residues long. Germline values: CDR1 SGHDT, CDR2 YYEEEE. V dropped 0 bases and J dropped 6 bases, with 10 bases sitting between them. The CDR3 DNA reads TGTGCCAGCAGCTTGGGACCGGACGGTCAGCCCCAGCATTTT. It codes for CASSLGPDGQPQHF.

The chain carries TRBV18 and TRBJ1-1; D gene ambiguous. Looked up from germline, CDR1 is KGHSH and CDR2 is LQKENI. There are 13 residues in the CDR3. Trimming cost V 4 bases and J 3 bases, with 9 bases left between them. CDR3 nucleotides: TGTGCCAGCTCACGTGGGAGGGACACTGAAGCTTTCTTT. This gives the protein CASSRGRDTEAFF.

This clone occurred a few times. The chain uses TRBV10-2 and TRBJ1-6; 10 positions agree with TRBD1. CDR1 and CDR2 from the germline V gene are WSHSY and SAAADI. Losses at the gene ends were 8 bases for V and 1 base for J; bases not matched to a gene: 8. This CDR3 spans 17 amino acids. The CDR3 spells CASLSGDRGSYNSPLHF. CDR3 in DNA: TGCGCCAGCCTATCCGGGGACAGGGGATCCTATAATTCACCCCTCCACTTT.

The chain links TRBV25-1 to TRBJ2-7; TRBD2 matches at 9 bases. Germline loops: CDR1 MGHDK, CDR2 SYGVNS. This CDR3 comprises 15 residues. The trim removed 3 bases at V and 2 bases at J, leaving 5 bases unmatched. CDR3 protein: CASSDVAGAAYEQYF. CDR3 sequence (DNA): TGTGCCAGCAGTGATGTAGCGGGAGCCGCCTACGAGCAGTACTTC.

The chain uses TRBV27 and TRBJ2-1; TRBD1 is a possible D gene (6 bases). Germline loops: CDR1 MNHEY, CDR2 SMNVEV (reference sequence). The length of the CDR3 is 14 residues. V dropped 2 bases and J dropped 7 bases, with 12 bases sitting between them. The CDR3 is CASSLHRVGNEQFF. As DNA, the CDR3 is TGTGCCAGCAGTTTACACAGGGTAGGAAATGAGCAGTTCTTC.

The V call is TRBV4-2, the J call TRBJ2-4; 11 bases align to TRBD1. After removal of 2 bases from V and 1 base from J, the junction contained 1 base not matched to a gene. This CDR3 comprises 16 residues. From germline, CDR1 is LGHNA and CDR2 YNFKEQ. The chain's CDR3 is CASSQRDRGAKNIQYF. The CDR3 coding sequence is TGTGCCAGCAGCCAACGGGACAGGGGGGCCAAAAACATTCAGTACTTC.

The CDR3 sequence is CASRDRGRANYGYTF. The CDR3 DNA sequence: TGTGCCAGCAGGGACAGGGGGAGAGCTAACTATGGCTACACCTTC. The chain recombines TRBV6-5 with TRBJ1-2; 10 positions agree with TRBD1. With 6 bases clipped from V and 0 bases from J, the junction kept 4 bases outside the gene matches. CDR1 is MNHEY, CDR2 SVGAGI, per germline. This CDR3 has 15 residues.

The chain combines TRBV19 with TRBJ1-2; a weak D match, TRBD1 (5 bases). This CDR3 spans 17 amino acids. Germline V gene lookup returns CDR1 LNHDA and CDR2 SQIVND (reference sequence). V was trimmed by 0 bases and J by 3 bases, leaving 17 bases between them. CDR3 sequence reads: CASSIDQGTPRHYGYTF. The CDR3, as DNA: TGTGCCAGTAGTATAGACCAGGGCACACCCCGGCACTATGGCTACACCTTC.

The CDR3 sequence: CASSLRPGNPYGYTF. The CDR3 DNA sequence: TGCGCCAGCAGCTTGCGGCCTGGAAATCCCTATGGCTACACCTTC. The chain is built from TRBV5-1 and TRBJ1-2; D is unresolved. V was trimmed by 1 base and J by 4 bases, leaving 14 bases between them. The CDR3 is made up of 15 amino acids. CDR1 and CDR2 (germline): SGHRS, YFSETQ.

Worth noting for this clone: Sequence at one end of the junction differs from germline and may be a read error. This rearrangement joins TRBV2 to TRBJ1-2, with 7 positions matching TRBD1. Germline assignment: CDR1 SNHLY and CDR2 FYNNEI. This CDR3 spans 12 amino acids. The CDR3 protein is CASSEYGTVYSF. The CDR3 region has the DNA TGTGCCAGCAGTGAATACGGGACAGTCTACTCCTTC.

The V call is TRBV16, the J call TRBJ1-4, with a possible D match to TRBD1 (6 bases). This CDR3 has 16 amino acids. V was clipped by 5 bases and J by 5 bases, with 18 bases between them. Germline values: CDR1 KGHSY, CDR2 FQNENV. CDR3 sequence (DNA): TGTGCCAGCAGCTCAGCCACCGGGGGGCTCAATGAAAAACTGTTTTTT. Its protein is CASSSATGGLNEKLFF.

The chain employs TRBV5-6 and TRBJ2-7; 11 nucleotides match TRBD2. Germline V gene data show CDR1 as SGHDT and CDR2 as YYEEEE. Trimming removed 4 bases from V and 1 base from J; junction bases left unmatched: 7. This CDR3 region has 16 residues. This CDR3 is CASSGGSGRVSYEQYF. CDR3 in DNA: TGTGCCAGCAGCGGAGGTAGCGGGAGGGTGTCCTACGAGCAGTACTTC. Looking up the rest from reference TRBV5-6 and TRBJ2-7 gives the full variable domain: DAGVTQSPTHLIKTRGQQVTLRCSPKSGHDTVSWYQQALGQGPQFIFQYYEEEERQRGNFPDRFSGHQFPNYSSELNVNALLLGDSALYLCASSGGSGRVSYEQYFGPGTRLTVT.

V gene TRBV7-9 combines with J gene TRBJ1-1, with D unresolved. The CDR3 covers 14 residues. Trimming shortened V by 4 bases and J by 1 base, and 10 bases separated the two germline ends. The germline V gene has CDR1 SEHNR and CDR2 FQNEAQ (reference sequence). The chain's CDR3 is CASSSRVGNTEAFF. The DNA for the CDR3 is TGTGCCAGCAGCTCCCGGGTTGGGAACACTGAAGCTTTCTTT.

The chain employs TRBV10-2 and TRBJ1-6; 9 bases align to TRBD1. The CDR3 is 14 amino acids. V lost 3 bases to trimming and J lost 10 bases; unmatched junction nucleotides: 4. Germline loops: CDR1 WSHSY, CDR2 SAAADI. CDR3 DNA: TGCGCCAGCAGTGATCAGGGACAGGGATCACCCCTCCACTTT. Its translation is CASSDQGQGSPLHF.

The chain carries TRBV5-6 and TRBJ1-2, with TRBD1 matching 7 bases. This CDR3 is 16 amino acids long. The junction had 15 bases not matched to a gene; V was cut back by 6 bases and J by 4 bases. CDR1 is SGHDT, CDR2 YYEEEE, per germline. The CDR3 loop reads CASNQAQGGVSYGYTF. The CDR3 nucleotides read TGTGCCAGCAACCAGGCCCAGGGGGGTGTGAGCTATGGCTACACCTTC.

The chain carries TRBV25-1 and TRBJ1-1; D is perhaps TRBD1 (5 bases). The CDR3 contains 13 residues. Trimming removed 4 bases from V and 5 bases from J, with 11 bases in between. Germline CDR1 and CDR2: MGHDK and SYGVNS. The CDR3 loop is CASSGRRGTEAFF. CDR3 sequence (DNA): TGTGCCAGCAGTGGTCGAAGGGGAACTGAAGCTTTCTTT. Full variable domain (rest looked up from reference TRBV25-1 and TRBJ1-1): EADIYQTPRYLVIGTGKKITLECSQTMGHDKMYWYQQDPGMELHLIHYSYGVNSTEKGDLSSESTVSRIRTEHFPLTLESARPSHTSQYLCASSGRRGTEAFFGQGTRLTVV.